Below, one T cell receptor beta chain is given with its context. Its specificity is unknown. The data originate from a study of cytomegalovirus exposure and HLA in healthy donors. Study-wide results and limits: Altogether, 160 or so TCR beta chains were recorded as cytomegalovirus-associated.

In germline, CDR1 is LGHNA, CDR2 YSLEER. Trimming shortened V by 4 bases and J by 5 bases, and 14 bases separated the two germline ends. The CDR3 is 14 amino acids. Vbeta (60) and Jbeta (13) primers were used in the PCR. Generated by immunoSEQ multiplex PCR, the TCRdb table keeps only in-frame clones and is missing some. The sample table includes about 70,000 clones. The receptor was isolated from a female donor in good health and CMV-seropositive. The sample consisted of PBMCs. The chain employs TRBV4-3 and TRBJ2-5; D may be TRBD2 (6 bases). CDR3 residues: CASSREAVQETQYF. CDR3 DNA: TGCGCCAGCAGCCGGGAGGCTGTCCAGGAGACCCAGTACTTC.